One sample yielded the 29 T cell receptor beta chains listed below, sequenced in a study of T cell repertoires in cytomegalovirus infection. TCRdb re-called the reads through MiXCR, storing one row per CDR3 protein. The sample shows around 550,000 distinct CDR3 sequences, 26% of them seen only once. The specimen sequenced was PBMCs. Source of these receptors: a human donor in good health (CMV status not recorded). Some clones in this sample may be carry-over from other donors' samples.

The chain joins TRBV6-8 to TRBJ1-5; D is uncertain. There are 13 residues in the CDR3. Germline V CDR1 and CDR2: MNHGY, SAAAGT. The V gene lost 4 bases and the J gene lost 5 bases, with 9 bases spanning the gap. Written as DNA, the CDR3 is TGTGCCAGCAGTTCAGGACCATATCAGCCCCAGCATTTT. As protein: CASSSGPYQPQHF.

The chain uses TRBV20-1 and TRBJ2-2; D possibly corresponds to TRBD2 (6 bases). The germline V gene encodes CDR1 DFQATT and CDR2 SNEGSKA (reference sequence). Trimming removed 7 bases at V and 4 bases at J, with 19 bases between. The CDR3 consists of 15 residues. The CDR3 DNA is TGCAGTGGCTACCCCAGCGGGTGGAGCACCGGGGAGCTGTTTTTT. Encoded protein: CSGYPSGWSTGELFF.

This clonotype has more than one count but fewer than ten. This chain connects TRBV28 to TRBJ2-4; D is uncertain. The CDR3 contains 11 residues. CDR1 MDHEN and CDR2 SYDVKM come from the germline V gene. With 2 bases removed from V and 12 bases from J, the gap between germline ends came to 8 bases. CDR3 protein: CASSLREHQYF. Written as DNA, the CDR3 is TGTGCCAGCAGTTTAAGGGAACATCAGTACTTC.

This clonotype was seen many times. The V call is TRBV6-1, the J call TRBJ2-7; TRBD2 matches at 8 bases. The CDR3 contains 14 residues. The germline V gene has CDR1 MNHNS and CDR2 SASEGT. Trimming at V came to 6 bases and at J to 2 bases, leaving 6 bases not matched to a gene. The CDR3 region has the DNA TGTGCCAGCAGCGGCACTAGCGGAACCTACGAGCAGTACTTC. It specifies CASSGTSGTYEQYF.

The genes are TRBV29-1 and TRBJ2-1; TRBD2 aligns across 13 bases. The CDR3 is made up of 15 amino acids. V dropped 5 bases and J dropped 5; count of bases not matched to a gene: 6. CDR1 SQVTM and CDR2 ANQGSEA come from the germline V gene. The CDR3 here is CSVTPGTSGNNEQFF. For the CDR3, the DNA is TGCAGCGTTACACCAGGGACTAGCGGGAACAATGAGCAGTTCTTC.

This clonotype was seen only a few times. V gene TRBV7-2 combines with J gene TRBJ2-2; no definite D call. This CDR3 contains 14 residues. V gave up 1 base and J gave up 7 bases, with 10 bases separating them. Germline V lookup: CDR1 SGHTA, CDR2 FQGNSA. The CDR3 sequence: CASSLGPSFGELFF. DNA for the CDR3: TGTGCCAGCAGCTTAGGGCCGAGTTTCGGGGAGCTGTTTTTT. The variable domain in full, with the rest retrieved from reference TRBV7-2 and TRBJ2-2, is GAGVSQSPSNKVTEKGKDVELRCDPISGHTALYWYRQSLGQGLEFLIYFQGNSAPDKSGLPSDRFSAERTGGSVSTLTIQRTQQEDSAVYLCASSLGPSFGELFFGEGSRLTVL.

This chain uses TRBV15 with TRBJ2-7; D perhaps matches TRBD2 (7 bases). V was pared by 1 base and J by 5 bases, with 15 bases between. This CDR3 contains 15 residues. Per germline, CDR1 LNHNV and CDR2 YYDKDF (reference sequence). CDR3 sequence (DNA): TGTGCCACCAGCAGAGCTGGGGGGGCCATGAACGAGCAGTACTTC. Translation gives CATSRAGGAMNEQYF.

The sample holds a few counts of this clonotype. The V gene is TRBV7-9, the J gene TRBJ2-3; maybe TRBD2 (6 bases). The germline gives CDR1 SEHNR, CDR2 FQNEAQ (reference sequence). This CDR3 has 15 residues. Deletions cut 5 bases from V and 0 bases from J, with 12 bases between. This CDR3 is CASSRRDGSTDTQYF. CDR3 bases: TGTGCCAGCAGCAGGAGGGACGGCAGCACAGATACGCAGTATTTT.

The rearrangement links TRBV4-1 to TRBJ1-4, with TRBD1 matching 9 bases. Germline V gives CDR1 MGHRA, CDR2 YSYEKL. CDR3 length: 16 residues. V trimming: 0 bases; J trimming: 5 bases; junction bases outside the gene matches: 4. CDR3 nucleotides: TGCGCCAGCAGCCAAGATATCGGGACAGGGAATGAAAAACTGTTTTTT. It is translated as CASSQDIGTGNEKLFF.

The DNA for the CDR3 is TGTGCCAGCAGCCTTCATGGGGGGGAGGAATATTTT. It is translated as CASSLHGGEEYF. The V and J genes are TRBV7-3 and TRBJ2-3; 7 bases match TRBD2. V was clipped by 5 bases and J by 15 bases; unmatched bases: 11. Germline assignment: CDR1 SGHTA and CDR2 FQGTGA. The CDR3 contains 12 residues.

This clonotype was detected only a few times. The DNA for the CDR3 is TGTGCCGTTGTGGGACAGGGAAACACTGAAGCTTTCTTT. Its protein product is CAVVGQGNTEAFF. This rearrangement joins TRBV10-3 to TRBJ1-1; TRBD1 aligns across 9 bases. The CDR3 consists of 13 residues. After removal of 11 bases from V and 2 bases from J, the junction contained 6 bases not matched to a gene. CDR1 and CDR2 (germline): ENHRY, SYGVKD.

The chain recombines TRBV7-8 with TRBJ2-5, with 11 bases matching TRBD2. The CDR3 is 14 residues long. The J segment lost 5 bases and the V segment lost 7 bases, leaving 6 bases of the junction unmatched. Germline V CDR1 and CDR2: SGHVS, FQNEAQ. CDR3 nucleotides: TGTGCCAGCATACGACTAGCGGGAAGTGAGACCCAGTACTTC. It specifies CASIRLAGSETQYF.

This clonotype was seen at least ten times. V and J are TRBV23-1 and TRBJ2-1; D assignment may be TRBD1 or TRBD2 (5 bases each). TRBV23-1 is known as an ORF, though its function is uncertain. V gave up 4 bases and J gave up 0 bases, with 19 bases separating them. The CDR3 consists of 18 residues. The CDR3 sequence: CASSPPMSPGSSYNEQFF. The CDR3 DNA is TGCGCCAGCAGTCCCCCCATGAGTCCAGGGAGCTCCTACAATGAGCAGTTCTTC.

This chain's CDR3 is CASSYSDRVIANEKLFF. The CDR3 DNA reads as TGTGCCAGCAGTTACTCGGACAGGGTAATTGCTAATGAAAAACTGTTTTTT. The chain has TRBV6-5 and TRBJ1-4, with 8 bases aligning to TRBD1. The trim removed 0 bases at V and 3 bases at J, leaving 6 bases unmatched. This CDR3 region has 17 residues. Germline V gene sequence: CDR1 MNHEY, CDR2 SVGAGI.

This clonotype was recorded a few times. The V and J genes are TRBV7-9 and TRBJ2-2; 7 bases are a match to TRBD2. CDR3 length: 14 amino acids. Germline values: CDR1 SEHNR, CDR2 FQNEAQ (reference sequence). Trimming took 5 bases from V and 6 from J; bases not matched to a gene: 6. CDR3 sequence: CASSRTRSSGELFF. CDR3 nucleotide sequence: TGTGCCAGCAGCAGGACTAGGTCCTCCGGGGAGCTGTTTTTT.

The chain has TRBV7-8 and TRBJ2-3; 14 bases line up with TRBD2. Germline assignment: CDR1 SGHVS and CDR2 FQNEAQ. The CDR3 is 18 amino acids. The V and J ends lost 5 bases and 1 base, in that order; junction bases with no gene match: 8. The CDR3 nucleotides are TGTGCCAGCAGCCCAGGGACTAGCGGGAGCTCTGGCACAGATACGCAGTATTTT. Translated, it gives CASSPGTSGSSGTDTQYF.

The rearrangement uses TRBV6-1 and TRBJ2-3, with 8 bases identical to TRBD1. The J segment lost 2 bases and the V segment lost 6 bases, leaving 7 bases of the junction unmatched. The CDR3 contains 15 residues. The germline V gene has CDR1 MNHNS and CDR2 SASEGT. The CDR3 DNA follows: TGTGCCAGCAGACTATCAGGGGGCTACACAGATACGCAGTATTTT. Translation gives CASRLSGGYTDTQYF.

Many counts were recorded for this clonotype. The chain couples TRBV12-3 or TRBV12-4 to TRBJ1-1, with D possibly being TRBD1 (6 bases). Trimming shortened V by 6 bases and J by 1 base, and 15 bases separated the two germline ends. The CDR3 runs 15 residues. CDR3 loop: CASRRGGGWNTEAFF. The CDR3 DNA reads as TGTGCCAGCAGAAGGGGGGGGGGCTGGAACACTGAAGCTTTCTTT.

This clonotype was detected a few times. This chain's CDR3 is CASSYLKGLQETQYF. The DNA of the CDR3 is TGTGCCAGCAGTTACCTGAAGGGACTTCAAGAGACCCAGTACTTC. The genes are TRBV28 and TRBJ2-5, with D tentatively TRBD2 (6 bases). This CDR3 contains 15 residues. Germline V gives CDR1 MDHEN, CDR2 SYDVKM. The V gene lost 4 bases and the J gene lost 2 bases, with 14 bases spanning the gap.

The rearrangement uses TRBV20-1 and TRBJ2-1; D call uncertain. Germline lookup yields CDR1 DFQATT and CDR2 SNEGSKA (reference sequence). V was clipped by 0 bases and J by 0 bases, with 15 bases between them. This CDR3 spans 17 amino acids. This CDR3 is CSARDFGHKSSYNEQFF. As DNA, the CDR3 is TGCAGTGCTAGAGATTTCGGTCATAAGAGCTCCTACAATGAGCAGTTCTTC.

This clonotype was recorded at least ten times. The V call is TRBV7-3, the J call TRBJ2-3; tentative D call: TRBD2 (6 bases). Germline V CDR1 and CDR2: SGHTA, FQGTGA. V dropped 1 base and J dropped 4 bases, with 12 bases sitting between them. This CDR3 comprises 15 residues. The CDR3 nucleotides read TGTGCCAGCAGCTTAAGGGGACTGAGTTCAGATACGCAGTATTTT. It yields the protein CASSLRGLSSDTQYF.

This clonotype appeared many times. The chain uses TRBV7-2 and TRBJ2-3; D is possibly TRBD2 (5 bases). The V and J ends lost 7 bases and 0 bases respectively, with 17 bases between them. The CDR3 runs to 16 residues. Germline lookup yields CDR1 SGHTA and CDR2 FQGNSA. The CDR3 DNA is TGTGCCAGCACCCTAAGCGGTCTGGGGAGCACAGATACGCAGTATTTT. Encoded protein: CASTLSGLGSTDTQYF. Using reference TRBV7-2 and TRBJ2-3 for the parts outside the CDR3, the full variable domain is GAGVSQSPSNKVTEKGKDVELRCDPISGHTALYWYRQSLGQGLEFLIYFQGNSAPDKSGLPSDRFSAERTGGSVSTLTIQRTQQEDSAVYLCASTLSGLGSTDTQYFGPGTRLTVL.

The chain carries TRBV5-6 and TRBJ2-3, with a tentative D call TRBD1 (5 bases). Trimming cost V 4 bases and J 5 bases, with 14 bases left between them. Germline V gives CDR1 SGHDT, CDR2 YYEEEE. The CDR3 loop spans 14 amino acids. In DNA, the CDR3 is TGTGCCAGCAGCCCAGGGTTGGAAGTAGATACGCAGTATTTT. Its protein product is CASSPGLEVDTQYF. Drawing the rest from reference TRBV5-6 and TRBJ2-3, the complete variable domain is DAGVTQSPTHLIKTRGQQVTLRCSPKSGHDTVSWYQQALGQGPQFIFQYYEEEERQRGNFPDRFSGHQFPNYSSELNVNALLLGDSALYLCASSPGLEVDTQYFGPGTRLTVL.

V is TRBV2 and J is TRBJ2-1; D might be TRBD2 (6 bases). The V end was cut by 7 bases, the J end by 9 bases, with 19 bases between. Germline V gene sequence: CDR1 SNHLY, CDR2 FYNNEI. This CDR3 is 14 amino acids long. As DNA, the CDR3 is TGTGCCAGCACCCCTAGCGCGACTTCTAGTGAGCAGTTCTTC. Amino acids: CASTPSATSSEQFF.

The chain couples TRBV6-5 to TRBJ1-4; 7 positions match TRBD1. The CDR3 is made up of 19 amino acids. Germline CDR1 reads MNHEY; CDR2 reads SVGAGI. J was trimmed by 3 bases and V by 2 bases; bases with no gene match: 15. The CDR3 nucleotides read TGTGCCAGCAGTTACAACCCGACAGGGCCAGTGGGTCCTAATGAAAAACTGTTTTTT. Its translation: CASSYNPTGPVGPNEKLFF.

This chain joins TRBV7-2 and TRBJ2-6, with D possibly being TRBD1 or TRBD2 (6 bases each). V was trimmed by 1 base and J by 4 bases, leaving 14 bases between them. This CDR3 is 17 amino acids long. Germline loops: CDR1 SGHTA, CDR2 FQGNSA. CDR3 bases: TGTGCCAGCAGCTTAGAACCGGGGGCGCGGGGGGCCAACGTCCTGACTTTC. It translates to CASSLEPGARGANVLTF.

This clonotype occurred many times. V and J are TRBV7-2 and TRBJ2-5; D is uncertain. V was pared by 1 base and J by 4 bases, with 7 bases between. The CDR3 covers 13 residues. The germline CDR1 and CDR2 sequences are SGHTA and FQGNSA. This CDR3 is CASSLGGGETQYF. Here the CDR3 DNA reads TGTGCCAGCAGCTTAGGGGGTGGAGAGACCCAGTACTTC.

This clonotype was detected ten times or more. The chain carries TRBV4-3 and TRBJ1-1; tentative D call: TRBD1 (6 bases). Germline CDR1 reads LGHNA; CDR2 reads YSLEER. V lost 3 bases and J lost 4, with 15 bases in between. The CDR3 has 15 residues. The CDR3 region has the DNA TGCGCCAGCAGCCAGGCGGCAGGGGTACGCACTGAAGCTTTCTTT. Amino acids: CASSQAAGVRTEAFF.

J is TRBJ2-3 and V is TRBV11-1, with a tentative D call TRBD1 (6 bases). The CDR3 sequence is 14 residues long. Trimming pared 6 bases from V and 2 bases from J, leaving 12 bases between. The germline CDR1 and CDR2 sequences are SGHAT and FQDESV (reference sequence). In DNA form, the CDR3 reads TGTGCCAGCAGTACAGGGATCCACACAGATACGCAGTATTTT. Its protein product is CASSTGIHTDTQYF.